These T cell receptor beta chains were read from a single sample in a study of cytomegalovirus exposure and HLA in healthy donors. The table came from immunoSEQ multiplex PCR; TCRdb's copy has only in-frame clones and leaves some out. In the table there are 100,000 to 150,000 clones, over 75% of which are singletons. The sequenced material came from PBMCs. All receptors come from a woman aged 40 to 49 in good health and CMV-seropositive. Both conserved end residues are trimmed from each CDR3. The order of the fields is V gene, CDR3 length, CDR3 protein.

TRBV30 | 13 | AWSALYRGPDEQY
TRBV7-2 | 13 | ASSSLAVWADTQY
TRBV28 | 12 | ASRRTGTPYEQY
TRBV29-1 | 14 | SVEGGSGGTYNEQF
TRBV7-3 | 12 | ASSRPPGTREQF
TRBV28 | 9 | ASRQVHEQF
TRBV7-2 | 13 | ASSLKRDGTDTQY
TRBV27 | 12 | ASSPPGLYNEQF
TRBV7-9 | 14 | ASSLNVGVKYNEQF
TRBV23-1 | 13 | ASSLSEVLTQPQH
TRBV4-2 | 15 | ASSQVIRTGVTGELF
TRBV10-1 | 12 | ASSNVRYQETQY
TRBV6-5 | 13 | ASSRGQGAFTEAF
TRBV2 | 12 | ASSEAEQNQPQH
TRBV18 | 17 | ASSSTRQGRDSGANVLT
TRBV7-2 | 12 | ASSLGDRVYGYT
TRBV5-6 | 12 | ASSFGGANEKLF
TRBV9 | 13 | ASSTGGINTGELF
TRBV18 | 14 | ASSPAQGALYNEQF
TRBV2 | 10 | ASSERGTEAF